This entry lists 17 T cell receptor beta chains sequenced from one sample in a study of cytomegalovirus exposure and HLA in healthy donors. Both 60 Vbeta primers and 13 Jbeta primers went into the PCR. TCRdb's copy holds only in-frame clones and misses some; the assay was immunoSEQ multiplex PCR. The sample yields some 120,000 clones, around 82% seen once. Sample: PBMCs. These TCRs come from a female donor in good health and CMV-seronegative.

The chain has TRBV27 and TRBJ2-3; 9 bases agree with TRBD2. The CDR3 is 16 amino acids. V gave up 4 bases and J gave up 1 base; unmatched junction bases: 6. Germline V gene sequence: CDR1 MNHEY, CDR2 SMNVEV (reference sequence). For the CDR3, the DNA is TGTGCCAGCAGTTCTCTAGCGGGACCTGGCACAGATACGCAGTATTTT. Protein sequence: CASSSLAGPGTDTQYF.

The chain couples TRBV27 to TRBJ1-1, with D possibly matching TRBD1 (5 bases). Germline lookup yields CDR1 MNHEY and CDR2 SMNVEV (reference sequence). This CDR3 has 14 amino acids. V was shortened by 6 bases and J by 8 bases, with 19 bases between the two germline ends. DNA for the CDR3: TGTGCCAGCAGCGTGATGGGGCCGACTGTAGAAGCTTTCTTT. It encodes CASSVMGPTVEAFF.

This clone was recorded a few times. The same CDR3 can be traced to other DNA sequences in this sample. The chain recombines TRBV19 with TRBJ2-7, with a tentative D call TRBD2 (5 bases). CDR3 size: 13 residues. The V end lost 3 bases, the J end lost 3 bases, and 9 bases lay between the germline ends. The germline V gene encodes CDR1 LNHDA and CDR2 SQIVND (reference sequence). CDR3 region: CASSIGVVYEQYF. The CDR3 DNA reads TGTGCCAGTAGTATCGGGGTTGTCTACGAGCAGTACTTC.

The chain recombines TRBV4-1 with TRBJ1-5; D gene unclear. V lost 4 bases and J 0 bases, leaving 7 bases between the germline ends. CDR1 and CDR2 (germline): MGHRA, YSYEKL. The CDR3 runs 14 residues. The CDR3 is CASSREGSNQPQHF. CDR3 in DNA: TGCGCCAGCAGCCGCGAGGGTAGCAATCAGCCCCAGCATTTT.

The chain uses TRBV19 and TRBJ1-1, with D possibly being TRBD1 (6 bases). V dropped 5 bases and J dropped 1 base, with 11 bases sitting between them. The germline V gene encodes CDR1 LNHDA and CDR2 SQIVND (reference sequence). This CDR3 has 14 amino acids. The CDR3 sequence is CASSPSTGNTEAFF. The CDR3 DNA is TGTGCCAGTAGTCCATCGACAGGGAACACTGAAGCTTTCTTT.

The rearrangement uses TRBV28 and TRBJ2-1; D is undetermined. V lost 3 bases and J lost 0, with 9 bases in between. This CDR3 has 15 amino acids. From germline, CDR1 is MDHEN and CDR2 SYDVKM. CDR3 sequence: CASSFIVSSYNEQFF. CDR3 DNA sequence: TGTGCCAGCAGTTTCATCGTTAGCTCCTACAATGAGCAGTTCTTC.

The chain links TRBV4-1 to TRBJ2-6; a possible D gene is TRBD2 (5 bases). Between the trimmed V and J ends, which lost 0 bases and 17 bases, there was a span of 11 bases. Per the germline V gene, CDR1 is MGHRA and CDR2 is YSYEKL. The CDR3 runs to 12 residues. The DNA for the CDR3 is TGCGCCAGCAGCCAAGACACGGAGGCGATGACTTTC. Protein: CASSQDTEAMTF.

J is TRBJ2-1 and V is TRBV10-2; TRBD2 agrees at 12 bases. V lost 8 bases, J lost 9 bases, and 23 bases stayed unmatched. Germline values: CDR1 WSHSY, CDR2 SAAADI. The CDR3 runs 19 residues. Here the CDR3 reads CASRDLLRTSGESKGEQFF. In nucleotides, the CDR3 is TGCGCCAGCCGGGACCTTTTAAGGACTAGCGGGGAGTCCAAGGGTGAGCAGTTCTTC.

This clone was counted a few times. The chain recombines TRBV19 with TRBJ2-7; D is unclear. The CDR3 consists of 13 residues. Looked up from germline, CDR1 is LNHDA and CDR2 is SQIVND (reference sequence). The V and J ends lost 5 bases and 7 bases respectively, with 15 bases between them. The CDR3 DNA reads as TGTGCCAGTAGTGTGGGTAGACGAGGAGAGCAGTACTTC. Translation: CASSVGRRGEQYF.

The chain uses TRBV5-1 and TRBJ2-3; D gene unclear. V was trimmed by 4 bases and J by 6 bases, leaving 9 bases between them. This CDR3 contains 12 residues. Germline CDR1 reads SGHRS; CDR2 reads YFSETQ. CDR3 residues: CASSILADTQYF. DNA of the CDR3: TGCGCCAGCAGCATCCTGGCCGATACGCAGTATTTT. The full variable domain, with the rest looked up from reference TRBV5-1 and TRBJ2-3, is KAGVTQTPRYLIKTRGQQVTLSCSPISGHRSVSWYQQTPGQGLQFLFEYFSETQRNKGNFPGRFSGRQFSNSRSEMNVSTLELGDSALYLCASSILADTQYFGPGTRLTVL.

The chain links TRBV6-1 to TRBJ2-7, with D tentatively TRBD1 (5 bases). Germline-derived CDR1 and CDR2 are MNHNS and SASEGT. The V gene lost 2 bases and the J gene lost 3 bases, with 14 bases spanning the gap. This CDR3 has 15 residues. The CDR3 is CASSELGQGRYEQYF. The CDR3 DNA reads TGTGCCAGCAGTGAATTGGGCCAGGGTCGCTACGAGCAGTACTTC.

The rearrangement uses TRBV5-4 and TRBJ1-1; 8 nucleotides agree with TRBD1. Germline-derived CDR1 and CDR2 are SGHNT and YYREEE (reference sequence). The trim removed 4 bases at V and 4 bases at J, leaving 6 bases unmatched. The CDR3 is 14 residues long. The CDR3 nucleotides read TGTGCCAGCAGCAAACGACAGGGGATCACTGAAGCTTTCTTT. Translation: CASSKRQGITEAFF.

The V gene is TRBV9, the J gene TRBJ2-1, with 7 bases identical to TRBD1. Germline CDR1 reads SGDLS; CDR2 reads YYNGEE. Losses at the gene ends were 1 base for V and 9 bases for J; bases not matched to a gene: 4. The CDR3 spans 13 residues. The CDR3 region has the DNA TGTGCCAGCAGCGTAATATCAGGGGGTGAGCAGTTCTTC. It translates to CASSVISGGEQFF.

V and J are TRBV6-5 and TRBJ2-2; 11 nucleotides match TRBD1. The CDR3 has 15 amino acids. J gave up 6 bases and V 6 bases, and 6 bases lay outside the gene matches. Germline-derived CDR1 and CDR2 are MNHEY and SVGAGI. This chain's CDR3 is CASSLGTGGSGELFF. The CDR3 nucleotides are TGTGCCAGCAGCCTCGGGACAGGGGGGTCCGGGGAGCTGTTTTTT.

The chain links TRBV6-5 to TRBJ2-7; TRBD2 aligns across 13 bases. Germline CDR1 and CDR2: MNHEY and SVGAGI. The CDR3 sequence is 16 residues long. After removal of 2 bases from V and 1 base from J, the junction contained 2 bases not matched to a gene. CDR3 sequence: CASSYGTSGISYEQYF. In nucleotides, the CDR3 is TGTGCCAGCAGTTACGGGACTAGCGGGATATCCTACGAGCAGTACTTC.

The V gene is TRBV6-5, the J gene TRBJ2-2; 12 bases agree with TRBD1. V trimming: 2 bases; J trimming: 6 bases; junction bases outside the gene matches: 4. CDR1 is MNHEY, CDR2 SVGAGI, per germline. The CDR3 sequence is 16 residues long. Written as DNA, the CDR3 is TGTGCCAGCAGTTACGGGGACAGGGGGCAATCCGGGGAGCTGTTTTTT. Its translation is CASSYGDRGQSGELFF.

Note on this clone: A junction end diverges from the germline sequence, so it may reflect a read error. The chain uses TRBV18 and TRBJ2-2; D is possibly TRBD1 (5 bases). CDR3 length: 13 amino acids. Germline lookup yields CDR1 KGHSH and CDR2 LQKENI. The CDR3 loop reads CASSPRTTGELFF. The CDR3 nucleotides are TGTGCCAGCTCGCCACGGACAACCGGGGAGCTGTTTTTT.